These T cell receptor beta chains were read from a single sample in a study of patients and donors after allogeneic stem cell transplantation. MiXCR, run by TCRdb on the RT-PCR reads, gives a single entry per CDR3 protein. This table has 920,000 or so distinct CDR3 sequences, 18% appearing once. Sample: blood, either unsorted or a sorted T cell fraction (not recorded which). These receptors originate from a human donor who was either an allogeneic HSCT recipient or a stem cell or donor lymphocyte infusion donor (not recorded which). It is not recorded whose cells these are; they may come from a transplant donor. Both conserved end residues are part of each CDR3. Fields, in order: D gene, clone size, J gene, V gene, CDR3 DNA, CDR3 protein. The D gene is left open where the match is weak. Clone size is shown for a subset of rows, as once, few, many or a class of expanded clone.

TRBD1	few	TRBJ1-5	TRBV12-3/TRBV12-4	TGTGCCAGCACTTCCAGGGGGCAGCCTAATCAGCCCCAGCATTTT	CASTSRGQPNQPQHF
-	-	TRBJ2-3	TRBV12-3/TRBV12-4	TGTGCCATAAGGGACAACACAGATACGCAGTATTTT	CAIRDNTDTQYF
-	few	TRBJ1-2	TRBV27	TGTGCCAGCAGTTTACATCGGGGTAGGAAGGATGGCTACACCTTC	CASSLHRGRKDGYTF
TRBD2	-	TRBJ2-5	TRBV24-1	TGTGCCACCAGTGACAAACTAGCGGGAGTATTAGAGACCCAGTACTTC	CATSDKLAGVLETQYF
-	few	TRBJ1-6	TRBV20-1	TGCAGTGCTAGACCCCCCGGGGAATCACCCCTCCACTTT	CSARPPGESPLHF
-	-	TRBJ1-5	TRBV5-1	TGCGCCAGCAGCTTGGATGGGGTGGGCAATCAGCCCCAGCATTTT	CASSLDGVGNQPQHF
-	-	TRBJ2-2	TRBV12-3/TRBV12-4	TGTGCCAGCAGTGGCGGGGGCCCCACCGGGGAGCTGTTTTTT	CASSGGGPTGELFF
-	-	TRBJ2-7	TRBV5-6	TGTGCCAGCAGCTTGGCCCCAGGGAAGGAGCAGTACTTC	CASSLAPGKEQYF
TRBD1	few	TRBJ1-1	TRBV30	TGTGCCTGCCAATACTGGACAGGGGTGGCCACTGAAGCTTTCTTT	CACQYWTGVATEAFF
-	once	TRBJ2-7	TRBV5-6	TGTGCCAGCAGCTTGTCGCGCGAACCCTACGAGCAGTACTTC	CASSLSREPYEQYF
TRBD1	-	TRBJ2-3	TRBV12-3/TRBV12-4	TGTGCCAGCAGTTTAGCGGGTCAGGGGGCAAGGACGCAGTATTTT	CASSLAGQGARTQYF
-	-	TRBJ1-1	TRBV5-1	TGCGCCAGCAGCTCCACAGGAGTTTCTTTGGGGATGAACACTGAAGCTTTCTTT	CASSSTGVSLGMNTEAFF
-	-	TRBJ1-5	TRBV6-5	TGTGCCAGCAGTTCACGAGGGCCAGGGTCAAGCTATCAGCCCCAGCATTTT	CASSSRGPGSSYQPQHF
-	-	TRBJ2-7	TRBV2	TGTGCCAGCCGTGGGGGGGCTACGGTGCAGCAGTACTTC	CASRGGATVQQYF
TRBD1	few	TRBJ2-1	TRBV6-1	TGTGCCAGCAGACCACTGGACAGGGACTACAATGAGCAGTTCTTC	CASRPLDRDYNEQFF
-	-	TRBJ2-1	TRBV20-1	TGCAGTGCTATAACGGGGTTGCGCACCTACAATGAGCAGTTCTTC	CSAITGLRTYNEQFF
-	-	TRBJ2-2	TRBV5-6	TGTGCCAGCAGCCACTCGATTCCTGCAGGGTTTAGCACCGGGGAGCTGTTTTTT	CASSHSIPAGFSTGELFF
-	-	TRBJ1-5	TRBV12-3/TRBV12-4	TGTGCCAGCAGTCCCCCGAGAGGGGACGTTTTTTATAGCAATCAGCCCCAGCATTTT	CASSPPRGDVFYSNQPQHF
TRBD1	-	TRBJ2-1	TRBV6-1	TGTGCCAGCAGACCTCCTCCCTCCGGGACAGGGGCAGGGAATGAGCAGTTCTTC	CASRPPPSGTGAGNEQFF
-	many	TRBJ2-4	TRBV12-3/TRBV12-4	TGTGCCAGCAGTTTTGGACGGCGGTTAGCCAAAAACATTCAGTACTTC	CASSFGRRLAKNIQYF
TRBD2	-	TRBJ2-5	TRBV11-1	TGTGCCAGCAGCAAGAGACTAGCGGGACGGGGTGAGACCCAGTACTTC	CASSKRLAGRGETQYF
-	-	TRBJ1-1	TRBV9	TGTGCCAGCAGCGTACTCAGGGACACTGAAGCTTTCTTT	CASSVLRDTEAFF